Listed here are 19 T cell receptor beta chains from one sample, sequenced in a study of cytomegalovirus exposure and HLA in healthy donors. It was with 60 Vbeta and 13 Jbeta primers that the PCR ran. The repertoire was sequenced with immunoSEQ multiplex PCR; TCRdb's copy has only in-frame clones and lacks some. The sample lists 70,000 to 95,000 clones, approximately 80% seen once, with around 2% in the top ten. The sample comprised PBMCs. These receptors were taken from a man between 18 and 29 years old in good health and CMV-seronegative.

The CDR3 reads CASIERHRSLQNTEAFF. The CDR3 nucleotides are TGTGCCAGTATCGAACGTCACAGGTCCCTCCAGAACACTGAAGCTTTCTTT. The V and J genes are TRBV19 and TRBJ1-1; weak D call: TRBD1 (5 bases). Germline V CDR1 and CDR2: LNHDA, SQIVND (reference sequence). V gave up 7 bases and J gave up 1 base, with 22 bases separating them. The CDR3 covers 17 residues.

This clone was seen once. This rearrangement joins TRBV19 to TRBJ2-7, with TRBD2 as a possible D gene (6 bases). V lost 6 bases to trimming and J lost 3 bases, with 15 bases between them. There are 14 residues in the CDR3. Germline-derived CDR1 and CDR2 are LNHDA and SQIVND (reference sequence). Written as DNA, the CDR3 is TGTGCCAGTAGCCGGGGAGGCCCTTACTACGAGCAGTACTTC. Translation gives CASSRGGPYYEQYF.

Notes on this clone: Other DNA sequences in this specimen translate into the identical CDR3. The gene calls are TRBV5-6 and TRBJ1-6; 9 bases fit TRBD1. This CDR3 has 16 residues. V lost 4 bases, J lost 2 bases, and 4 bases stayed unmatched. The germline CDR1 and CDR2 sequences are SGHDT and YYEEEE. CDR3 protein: CASSPGQGTYNSPLHF. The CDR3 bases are TGTGCCAGCAGCCCGGGACAGGGAACCTATAATTCACCCCTCCACTTT.

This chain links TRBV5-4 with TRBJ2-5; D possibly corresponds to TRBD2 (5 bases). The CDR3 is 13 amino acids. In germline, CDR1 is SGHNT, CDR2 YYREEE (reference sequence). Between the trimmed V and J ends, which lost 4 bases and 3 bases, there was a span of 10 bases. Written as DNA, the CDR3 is TGTGCCAGCAGCGTTCGAGCGGAAGAGACCCAGTACTTC. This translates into CASSVRAEETQYF.

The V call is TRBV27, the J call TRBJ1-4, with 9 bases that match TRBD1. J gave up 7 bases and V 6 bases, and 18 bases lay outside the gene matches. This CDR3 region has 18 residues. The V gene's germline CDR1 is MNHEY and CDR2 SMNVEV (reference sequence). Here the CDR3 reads CASRPIGTGSKTREKLFF. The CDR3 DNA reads TGTGCCAGCAGGCCCATCGGGACAGGGAGTAAAACGCGTGAAAAACTGTTTTTT.

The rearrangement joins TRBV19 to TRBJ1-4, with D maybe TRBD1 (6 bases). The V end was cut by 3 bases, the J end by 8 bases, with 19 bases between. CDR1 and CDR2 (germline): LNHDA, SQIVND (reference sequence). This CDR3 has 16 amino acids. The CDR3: CASSIPQTGIEEKLFF. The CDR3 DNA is TGTGCCAGTAGTATCCCTCAGACAGGTATTGAGGAAAAACTGTTTTTT.

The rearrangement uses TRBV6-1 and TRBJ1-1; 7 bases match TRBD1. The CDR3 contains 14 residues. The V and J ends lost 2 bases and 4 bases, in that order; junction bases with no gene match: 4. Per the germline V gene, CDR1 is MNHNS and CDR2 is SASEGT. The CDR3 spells CASSEQGGGTEAFF. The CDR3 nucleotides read TGTGCCAGCAGTGAACAGGGGGGCGGCACTGAAGCTTTCTTT.

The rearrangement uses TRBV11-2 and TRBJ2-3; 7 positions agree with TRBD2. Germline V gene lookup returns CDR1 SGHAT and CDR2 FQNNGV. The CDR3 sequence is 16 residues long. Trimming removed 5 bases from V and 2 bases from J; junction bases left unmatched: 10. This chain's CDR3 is CASSGWGGSNTDTQYF. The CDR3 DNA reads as TGTGCCAGCAGCGGGTGGGGGGGGTCTAACACAGATACGCAGTATTTT.

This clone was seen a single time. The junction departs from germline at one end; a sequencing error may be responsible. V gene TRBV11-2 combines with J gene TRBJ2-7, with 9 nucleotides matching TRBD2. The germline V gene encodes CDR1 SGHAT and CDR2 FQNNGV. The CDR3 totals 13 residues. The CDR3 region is CASSLGPGSAGGF. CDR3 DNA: TGTGCCAGCAGCTTAGGCCCGGGGTCAGCGGGGGGATTC.

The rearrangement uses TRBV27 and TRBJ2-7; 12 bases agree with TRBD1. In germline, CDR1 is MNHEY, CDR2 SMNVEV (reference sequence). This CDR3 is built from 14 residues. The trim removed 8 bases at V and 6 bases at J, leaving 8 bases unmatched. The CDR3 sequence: CASQPGQGAGEQYF. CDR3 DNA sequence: TGTGCCAGCCAACCGGGACAGGGGGCGGGCGAGCAGTACTTC.

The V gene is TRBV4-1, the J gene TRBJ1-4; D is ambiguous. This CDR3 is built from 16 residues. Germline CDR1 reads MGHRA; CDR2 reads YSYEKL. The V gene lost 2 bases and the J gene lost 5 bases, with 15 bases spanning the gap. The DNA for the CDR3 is TGCGCCAGCAGCCAATATCACTCAAAAGTGAATGAAAAACTGTTTTTT. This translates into CASSQYHSKVNEKLFF.

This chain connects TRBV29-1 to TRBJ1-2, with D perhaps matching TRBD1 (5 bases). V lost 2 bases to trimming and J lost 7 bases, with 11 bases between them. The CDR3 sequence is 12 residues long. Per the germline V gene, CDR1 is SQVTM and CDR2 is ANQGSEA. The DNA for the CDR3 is TGCAGCGTTGAATCGCGGGGGGGTGGCTACACCTTC. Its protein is CSVESRGGGYTF.

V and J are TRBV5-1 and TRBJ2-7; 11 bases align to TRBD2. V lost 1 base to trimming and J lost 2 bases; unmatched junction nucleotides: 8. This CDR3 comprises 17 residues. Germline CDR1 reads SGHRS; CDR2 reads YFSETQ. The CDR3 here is CASSLSPSGGLPYEQYF. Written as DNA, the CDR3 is TGCGCCAGCAGCTTGTCCCCTAGCGGGGGGCTTCCCTACGAGCAGTACTTC. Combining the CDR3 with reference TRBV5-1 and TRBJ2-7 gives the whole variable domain KAGVTQTPRYLIKTRGQQVTLSCSPISGHRSVSWYQQTPGQGLQFLFEYFSETQRNKGNFPGRFSGRQFSNSRSEMNVSTLELGDSALYLCASSLSPSGGLPYEQYFGPGTRLTVT.

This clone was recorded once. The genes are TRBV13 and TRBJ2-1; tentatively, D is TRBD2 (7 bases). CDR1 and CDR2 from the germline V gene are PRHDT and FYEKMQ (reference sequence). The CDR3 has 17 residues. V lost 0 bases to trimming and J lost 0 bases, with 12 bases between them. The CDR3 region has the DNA TGTGCCAGCAGCTTAGGGGGGGCTAGCGGCTCCTACAATGAGCAGTTCTTC. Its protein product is CASSLGGASGSYNEQFF.

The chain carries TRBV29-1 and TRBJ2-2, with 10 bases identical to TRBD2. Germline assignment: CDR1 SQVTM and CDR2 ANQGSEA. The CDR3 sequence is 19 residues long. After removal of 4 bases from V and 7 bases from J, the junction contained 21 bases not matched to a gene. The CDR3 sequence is CSVVLLGGAGGPVIGELFF. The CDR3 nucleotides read TGCAGCGTTGTTCTGCTTGGGGGAGCGGGGGGGCCTGTAATCGGGGAGCTGTTTTTT.

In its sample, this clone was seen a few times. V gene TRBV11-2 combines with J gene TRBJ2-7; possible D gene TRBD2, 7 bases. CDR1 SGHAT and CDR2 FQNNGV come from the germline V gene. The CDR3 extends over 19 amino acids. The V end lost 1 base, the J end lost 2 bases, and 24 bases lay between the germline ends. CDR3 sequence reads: CASSLGAIMVRRGPYEQYF. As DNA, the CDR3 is TGTGCCAGCAGCTTAGGGGCTATTATGGTGAGGCGGGGGCCCTACGAGCAGTACTTC.

CDR3 sequence reads: CASSPGTGDLGAFF. The CDR3 DNA is TGTGCCAGCAGCCCAGGGACAGGGGACCTGGGAGCTTTCTTT. The V and J genes are TRBV9 and TRBJ1-1, with 10 bases lining up with TRBD1. Losses at the gene ends were 4 bases for V and 10 bases for J; bases not matched to a gene: 10. The CDR3 has 14 amino acids. Germline CDR1 and CDR2: SGDLS and YYNGEE.

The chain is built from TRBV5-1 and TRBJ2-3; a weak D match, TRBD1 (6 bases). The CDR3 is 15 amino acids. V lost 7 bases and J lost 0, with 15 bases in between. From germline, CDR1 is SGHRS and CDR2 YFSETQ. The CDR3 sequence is CASLQRGGSTDTQYF. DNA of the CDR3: TGCGCCAGCCTACAAAGAGGGGGTAGCACAGATACGCAGTATTTT. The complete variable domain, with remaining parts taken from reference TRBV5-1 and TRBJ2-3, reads KAGVTQTPRYLIKTRGQQVTLSCSPISGHRSVSWYQQTPGQGLQFLFEYFSETQRNKGNFPGRFSGRQFSNSRSEMNVSTLELGDSALYLCASLQRGGSTDTQYFGPGTRLTVL.

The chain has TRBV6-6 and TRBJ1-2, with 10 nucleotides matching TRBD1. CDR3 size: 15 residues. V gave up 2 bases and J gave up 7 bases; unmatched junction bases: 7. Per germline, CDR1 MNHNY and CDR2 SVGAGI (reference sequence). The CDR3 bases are TGTGCCAGCAGTTACACGCCCGACAGGGGGCTTGGCTACACCTTC. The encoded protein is CASSYTPDRGLGYTF.